This T cell receptor (beta chain) is drawn from a study of T cell repertoires in cytomegalovirus infection. About the research overall: Carrying CMV and the relevant HLA type showed in public TCR beta signatures. Study-level results: Cumulative public TCR beta family frequency identified carriers of CMV plus the relevant HLA.

J gave up 0 bases and V 7 bases, and 10 bases lay outside the gene matches. The CDR3 extends over 17 amino acids. Looked up from germline, CDR1 is MNHEY and CDR2 is SMNVEV (reference sequence). TCRdb used MiXCR to reprocess the reads, holding one entry per CDR3 protein. Of approximately 120,000 distinct CDR3 sequences listed, 25% to 35% are singletons. This clonotype was detected only once. Its antigen remains unknown. Sequenced here: CD8+ T cells from cultured PBMCs, sampled from culture after CMV antigen stimulation. This clonotype originated in a human donor in good health (CMV status not recorded). Some clones in this sample may be carry-over from other donors' samples. The gene calls are TRBV27 and TRBJ1-1, with 11 nucleotides matching TRBD1. CDR3 sequence reads: CASKRGTGGPVNTEAFF. The CDR3 DNA follows: TGTGCCAGCAAGAGAGGGACAGGGGGTCCCGTGAACACTGAAGCTTTCTTT.